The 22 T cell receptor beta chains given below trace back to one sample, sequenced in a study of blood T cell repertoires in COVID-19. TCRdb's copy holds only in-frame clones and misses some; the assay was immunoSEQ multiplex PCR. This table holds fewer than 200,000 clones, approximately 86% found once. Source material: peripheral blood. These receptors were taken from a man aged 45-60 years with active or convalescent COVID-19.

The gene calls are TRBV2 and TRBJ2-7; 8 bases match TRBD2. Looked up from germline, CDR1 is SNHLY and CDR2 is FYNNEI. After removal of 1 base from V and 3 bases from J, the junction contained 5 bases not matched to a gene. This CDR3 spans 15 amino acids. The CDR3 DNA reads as TGTGCCAGCAGTGAAGTAGCGGGATCGGGCTACGAGCAGTACTTC. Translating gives CASSEVAGSGYEQYF.

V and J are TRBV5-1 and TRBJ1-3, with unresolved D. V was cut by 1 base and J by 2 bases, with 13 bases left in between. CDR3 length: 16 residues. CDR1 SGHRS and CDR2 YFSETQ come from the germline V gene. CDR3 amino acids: CASSLPRHGAGNTIYF. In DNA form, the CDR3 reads TGCGCCAGCAGCTTGCCCCGGCACGGGGCTGGAAACACCATATATTTT. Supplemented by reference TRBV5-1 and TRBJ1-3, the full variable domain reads KAGVTQTPRYLIKTRGQQVTLSCSPISGHRSVSWYQQTPGQGLQFLFEYFSETQRNKGNFPGRFSGRQFSNSRSEMNVSTLELGDSALYLCASSLPRHGAGNTIYFGEGSWLTVV.

DNA for the CDR3: TGCGCCAGCAGCTCGGGACAGGACTATGGCTACACCTTC. Translating gives CASSSGQDYGYTF. The chain carries TRBV5-1 and TRBJ1-2, with 8 bases fitting TRBD1. Germline values: CDR1 SGHRS, CDR2 YFSETQ. The CDR3 is 13 amino acids. Trimming at V came to 3 bases and at J to 3 bases, leaving 1 base not matched to a gene.

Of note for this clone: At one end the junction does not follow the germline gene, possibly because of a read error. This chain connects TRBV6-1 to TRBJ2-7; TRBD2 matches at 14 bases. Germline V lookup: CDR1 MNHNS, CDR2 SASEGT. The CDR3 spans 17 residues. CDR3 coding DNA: TGTGTCAGCAGTGAAGCGTGGACTAGCGGGAGGAACTACGAGCAGTACTTC. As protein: CVSSEAWTSGRNYEQYF.

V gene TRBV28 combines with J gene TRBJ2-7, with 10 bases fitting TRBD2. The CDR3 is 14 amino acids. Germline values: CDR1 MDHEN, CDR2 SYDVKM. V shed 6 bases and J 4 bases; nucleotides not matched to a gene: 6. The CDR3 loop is CASRLSGGAYEQYF. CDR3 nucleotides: TGTGCCAGCAGGCTGAGCGGGGGGGCTTACGAGCAGTACTTC.

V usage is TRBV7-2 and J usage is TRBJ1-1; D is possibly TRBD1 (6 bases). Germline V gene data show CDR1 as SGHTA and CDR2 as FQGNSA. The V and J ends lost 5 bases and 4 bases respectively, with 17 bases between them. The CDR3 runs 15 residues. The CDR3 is CASSQGGAAGTEAFF. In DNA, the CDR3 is TGTGCCAGCAGCCAAGGGGGGGCTGCCGGCACTGAAGCTTTCTTT.

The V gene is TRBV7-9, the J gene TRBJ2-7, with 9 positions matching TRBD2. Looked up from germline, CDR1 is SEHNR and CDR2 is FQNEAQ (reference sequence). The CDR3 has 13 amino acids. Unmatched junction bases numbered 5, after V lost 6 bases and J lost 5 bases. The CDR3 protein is CASRKGTSHEQYF. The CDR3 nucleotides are TGTGCCAGCAGGAAAGGGACTAGCCACGAGCAGTACTTC.

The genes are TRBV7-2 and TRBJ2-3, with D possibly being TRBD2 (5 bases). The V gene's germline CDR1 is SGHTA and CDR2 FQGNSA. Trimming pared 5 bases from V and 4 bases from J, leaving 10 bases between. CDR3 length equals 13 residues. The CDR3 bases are TGTGCCAGCAGCCCTATGCGGGCAGATACGCAGTATTTT. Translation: CASSPMRADTQYF.

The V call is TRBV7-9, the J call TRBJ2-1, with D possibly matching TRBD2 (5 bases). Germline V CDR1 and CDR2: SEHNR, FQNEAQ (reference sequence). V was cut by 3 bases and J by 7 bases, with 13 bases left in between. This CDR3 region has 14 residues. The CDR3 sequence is CASSFIAPGNEQFF. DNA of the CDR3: TGTGCCAGCAGCTTTATCGCTCCGGGGAATGAGCAGTTCTTC.

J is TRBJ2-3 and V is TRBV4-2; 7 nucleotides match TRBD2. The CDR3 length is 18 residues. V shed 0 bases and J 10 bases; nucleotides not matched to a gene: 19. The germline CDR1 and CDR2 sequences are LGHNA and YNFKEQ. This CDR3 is CASSQENAGVSGFFAQYF. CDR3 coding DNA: TGTGCCAGCAGCCAAGAGAACGCGGGAGTCAGCGGTTTCTTCGCGCAGTATTTT.

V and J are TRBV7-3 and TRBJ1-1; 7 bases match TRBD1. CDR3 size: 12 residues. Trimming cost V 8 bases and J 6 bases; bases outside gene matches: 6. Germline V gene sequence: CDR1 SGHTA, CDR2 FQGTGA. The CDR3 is CASGPGGPEAFF. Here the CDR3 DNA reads TGTGCCAGCGGCCCAGGGGGGCCTGAAGCTTTCTTT.

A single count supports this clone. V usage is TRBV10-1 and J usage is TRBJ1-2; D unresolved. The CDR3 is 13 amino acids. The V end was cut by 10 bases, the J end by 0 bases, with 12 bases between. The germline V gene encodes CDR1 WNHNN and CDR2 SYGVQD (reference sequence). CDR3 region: CATPGRANYGYTF. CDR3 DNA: TGCGCCACTCCCGGGAGGGCTAACTATGGCTACACCTTC.

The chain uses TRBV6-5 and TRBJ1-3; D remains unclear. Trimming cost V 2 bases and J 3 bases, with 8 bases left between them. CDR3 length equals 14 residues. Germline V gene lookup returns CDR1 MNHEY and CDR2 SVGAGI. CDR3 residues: CASSYEPGGNTIYF. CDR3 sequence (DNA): TGTGCCAGCAGTTACGAGCCGGGTGGAAACACCATATATTTT.

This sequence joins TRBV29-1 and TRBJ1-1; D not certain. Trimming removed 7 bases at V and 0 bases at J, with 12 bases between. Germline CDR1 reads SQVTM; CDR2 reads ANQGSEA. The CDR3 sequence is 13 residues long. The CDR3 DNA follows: TGCAGCGCTAGACAACTTATGAACACTGAAGCTTTCTTT. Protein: CSARQLMNTEAFF.

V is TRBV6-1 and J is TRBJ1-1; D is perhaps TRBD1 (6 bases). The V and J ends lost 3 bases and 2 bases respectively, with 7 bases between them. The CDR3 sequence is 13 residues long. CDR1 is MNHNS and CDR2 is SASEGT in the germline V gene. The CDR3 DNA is TGTGCCAGCAGTGACAGGGGCAACACTGAAGCTTTCTTT. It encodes CASSDRGNTEAFF.

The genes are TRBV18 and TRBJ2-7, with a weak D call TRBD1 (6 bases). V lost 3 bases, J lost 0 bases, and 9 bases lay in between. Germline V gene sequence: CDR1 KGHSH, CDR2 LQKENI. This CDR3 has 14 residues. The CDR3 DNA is TGTGCCAGCTCACCCGACAGGAGCTCCTACGAGCAGTACTTC. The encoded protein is CASSPDRSSYEQYF.

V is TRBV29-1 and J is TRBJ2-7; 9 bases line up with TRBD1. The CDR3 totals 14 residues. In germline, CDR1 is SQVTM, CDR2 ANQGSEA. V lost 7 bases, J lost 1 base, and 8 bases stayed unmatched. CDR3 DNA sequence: TGCAGCGCCCTCGGGACAGGGTCTTCCTACGAGCAGTACTTC. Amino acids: CSALGTGSSYEQYF.

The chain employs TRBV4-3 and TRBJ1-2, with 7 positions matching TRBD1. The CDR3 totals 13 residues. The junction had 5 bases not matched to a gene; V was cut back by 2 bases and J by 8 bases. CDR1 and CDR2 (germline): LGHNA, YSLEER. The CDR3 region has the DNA TGCGCCAGCAGCCAATCGACAGGGAGCGGCTACACCTTC. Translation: CASSQSTGSGYTF.

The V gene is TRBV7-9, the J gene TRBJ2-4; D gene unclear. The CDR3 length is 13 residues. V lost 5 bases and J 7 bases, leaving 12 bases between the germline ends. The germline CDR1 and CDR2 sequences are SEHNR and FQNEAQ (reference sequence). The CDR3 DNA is TGTGCCAGCAGCCCACAGACCCCGAACATTCAGTACTTC. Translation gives CASSPQTPNIQYF.

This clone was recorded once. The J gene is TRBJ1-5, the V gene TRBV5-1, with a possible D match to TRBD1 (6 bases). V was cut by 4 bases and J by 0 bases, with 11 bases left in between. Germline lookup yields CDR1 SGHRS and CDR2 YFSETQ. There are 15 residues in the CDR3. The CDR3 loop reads CASSPTGNSNQPQHF. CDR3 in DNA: TGCGCCAGCAGCCCCACAGGGAATAGCAATCAGCCCCAGCATTTT.

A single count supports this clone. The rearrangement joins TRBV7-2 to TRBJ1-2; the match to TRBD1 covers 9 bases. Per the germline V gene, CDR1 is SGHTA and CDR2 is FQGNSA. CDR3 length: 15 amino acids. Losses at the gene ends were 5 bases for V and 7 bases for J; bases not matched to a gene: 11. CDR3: CASSGRTGVVSGYTF. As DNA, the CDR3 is TGTGCCAGCAGCGGCCGGACAGGGGTTGTAAGTGGCTACACCTTC.

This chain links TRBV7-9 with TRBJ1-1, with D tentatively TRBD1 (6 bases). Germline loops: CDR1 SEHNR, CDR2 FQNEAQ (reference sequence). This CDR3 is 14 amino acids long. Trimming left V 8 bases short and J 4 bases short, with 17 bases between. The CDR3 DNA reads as TGTGCCAGCGGGACGGAGGGGGGGGGCACTGAAGCTTTCTTT. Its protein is CASGTEGGGTEAFF.